The next 8 T cell receptor beta chains were all read from a single sample in a study of cytomegalovirus exposure and HLA in healthy donors. In the PCR, 60 Vbeta and 13 Jbeta primers were used. Libraries were prepared by immunoSEQ multiplex PCR; TCRdb keeps only in-frame clonotypes and omits some of them. The sample has 100,000 to 150,000 clones, roughly three quarters seen once; the top ten hold about 16%. The sequencing sample was made of PBMCs. The origin of the receptors is a middle-aged man in good health and CMV-seropositive.

The chain carries TRBV6-6 and TRBJ1-4; the D gene is possibly TRBD1 (5 bases). Germline loops: CDR1 MNHNY, CDR2 SVGAGI (reference sequence). V lost 2 bases, J lost 7 bases, and 8 bases lay in between. The CDR3 extends over 13 amino acids. The CDR3 here is CASSYGGTEKLFF. CDR3 coding DNA: TGTGCCAGCAGTTACGGGGGGACTGAAAAACTGTTTTTT.

The chain uses TRBV5-1 and TRBJ1-1; D is unclear. CDR1 SGHRS and CDR2 YFSETQ come from the germline V gene. Trimming removed 1 base from V and 1 base from J, with 8 bases in between. This CDR3 is built from 14 residues. CDR3 amino acids: CASSLTSGNTEAFF. The DNA of the CDR3 is TGCGCCAGCAGCTTGACGTCAGGGAACACTGAAGCTTTCTTT.

Concerning this clone: It is unclear where the CDR3 begins or ends on the DNA, so no DNA is shown, and the CDR3 is as TCRdb lists it. The chain combines TRBV6-6 with TRBJ1-1; TRBD1 reflects the table's D call only, with no check against the DNA. The CDR3 region is 13 residues in length, termini included. CDR1 and CDR2 from the germline V gene are MNHNY and SVGAGI (reference sequence). The CDR3 loop reads CASSGTDDRKLSF.

V and J are TRBV7-9 and TRBJ2-7, with D possibly TRBD2 on 6 matching bases. The germline CDR1 and CDR2 sequences are SEHNR and FQNEAQ (reference sequence). Trimming shortened V by 2 bases and J by 2 bases, and 13 bases separated the two germline ends. CDR3 length: 15 amino acids. CDR3 region: CASSLSAGKTYEQYF. DNA for the CDR3: TGTGCCAGCAGCTTATCCGCGGGGAAAACCTACGAGCAGTACTTC.

The chain uses TRBV7-8 and TRBJ1-1; D gene unclear. The CDR3 consists of 14 residues. The germline CDR1 and CDR2 sequences are SGHVS and FQNEAQ. V gave up 5 bases and J gave up 1 base, with 11 bases separating them. CDR3 sequence: CASSPTGPNTEAFF. The CDR3 DNA follows: TGTGCCAGCAGCCCTACCGGTCCGAACACTGAAGCTTTCTTT.

This clone was found once. The rearrangement uses TRBV19 and TRBJ1-1, with TRBD1 matching 9 bases. Germline assignment: CDR1 LNHDA and CDR2 SQIVND (reference sequence). The V gene end was trimmed by 7 bases and the J gene end by 1 base; junction bases not matched to a gene: 4. This CDR3 region has 14 residues. The CDR3 coding sequence is TGTGCCAGTAAGGACAGGGGTTGGAACACTGAAGCTTTCTTT. Translation: CASKDRGWNTEAFF.

The chain recombines TRBV5-1 with TRBJ2-5, with TRBD2 matching over 13 bases. The J call may be in error: the DNA end matches TRBJ2-7 better. This CDR3 has 15 amino acids. The germline V gene has CDR1 SGHRS and CDR2 YFSETQ. CDR3 coding DNA: TGCGCCAGCAGACCCGGGACTAGCGGGACCTACGAGCAGTACTTC. Translated: CASRPGTSGTYEQYF.

In its sample, this clone was seen a few times. The genes are TRBV5-1 and TRBJ2-3, with 9 bases lining up with TRBD1. The CDR3 loop spans 16 amino acids. Germline-derived CDR1 and CDR2 are SGHRS and YFSETQ. The V segment lost 4 bases and the J segment 4 bases; nucleotides outside the gene matches: 10. The CDR3 sequence: CASSPRDRAIPDTQYF. The DNA for the CDR3 is TGCGCCAGCAGCCCGAGGGACAGGGCAATCCCAGATACGCAGTATTTT.